The 4 T cell receptor beta chains presented below share a single source sample, sequenced in a study of regulatory T cells. Primers: 52 TRBV forward and 13 TRBJ reverse. Sequencing was performed with immunoSEQ multiplex PCR; in TCRdb, only in-frame clones are kept and a portion is missing. The profile shows about 18,000 clones, approximately 92% of them singletons. Sequencing input: CD8+ T cells sorted from blood. Receptors originate from a person under 30 with CD3G deficiency.

The chain is built from TRBV30 and TRBJ1-2, with 9 positions matching TRBD1. There are 13 residues in the CDR3. V lost 6 bases to trimming and J lost 9 bases; unmatched junction nucleotides: 11. From germline, CDR1 is GTSNPN and CDR2 SVGIG (reference sequence). CDR3 nucleotide sequence: TGTGCCTGCCCGGACAGGGGATTTATAAGCTACACCTTC. Protein: CACPDRGFISYTF.

This clone was counted a single time. The rearrangement joins TRBV12-5 to TRBJ2-3, with 10 bases fitting TRBD1. The V and J ends lost 4 bases and 5 bases, in that order; junction bases with no gene match: 9. This CDR3 has 16 amino acids. Per germline, CDR1 LGHNT and CDR2 FRNRAP. As DNA, the CDR3 is TGTGCTAGTGGTTCCACAGACAGGGGGCCTAAAGATACGCAGTATTTT. Its translation: CASGSTDRGPKDTQYF.

V is TRBV12-5 and J is TRBJ2-2, with 8 bases lining up with TRBD1. With 4 bases clipped from V and 10 bases from J, the junction kept 5 bases outside the gene matches. Germline values: CDR1 LGHNT, CDR2 FRNRAP. The CDR3 loop spans 13 amino acids. The CDR3 loop is CASGSGGAEELFF. CDR3 nucleotide sequence: TGTGCTAGTGGTTCAGGGGGCGCGGAGGAGCTGTTTTTT.

V and J are TRBV7-8 and TRBJ2-1, with 8 bases aligning to TRBD2. This CDR3 contains 17 residues. CDR1 and CDR2 from the germline V gene are SGHVS and FQNEAQ. With 1 base clipped from V and 5 bases from J, the junction kept 10 bases outside the gene matches. CDR3 nucleotide sequence: TGTGCCAGCAGCTTAGAGGCCTGGGTAGCGGGGAACAATGAGCAGTTCTTC. Protein product: CASSLEAWVAGNNEQFF. Combining the CDR3 with reference TRBV7-8 and TRBJ2-1 gives the whole variable domain GAGVSQSPRYKVAKRGQDVALRCDPISGHVSLFWYQQALGQGPEFLTYFQNEAQLDKSGLPSDRFFAERPEGSVSTLKIQRTQQEDSAVYLCASSLEAWVAGNNEQFFGPGTRLTVL.